The 20 T cell receptor beta chains reported below all come from one sample, sequenced in a study of sequential checkpoint blockade in melanoma. The table came from immunoSEQ multiplex PCR; TCRdb's copy has only in-frame clones and leaves some out. The profile covers about 5,000 clones, with roughly 50% appearing a single time and around 45% taken by the ten largest. Treatment of the sample: randomized to nivolumab then ipilimumab (arm A) or the reverse (arm B). The sample here was CD8+ T cells sorted from blood (inferred from file names), taken from a patient given nivolumab and ipilimumab in sequence. These receptors came from a human donor with melanoma.

A remark on this clone: The junction does not match germline at one end; this may be a read error. The sample has other DNA sequences that encode this CDR3 too. The chain recombines TRBV9 with TRBJ1-4; D perhaps matches TRBD1 (5 bases). Germline CDR1 reads SGDLS; CDR2 reads YYNGEE. The CDR3 has 17 residues. CDR3 sequence reads: CASSPRGRFGANEKLFF. The CDR3 DNA sequence: TGTGCCAGCAGCCCAAGGGGCAGATTTGGGGCTAACGAAAAACTGTTTTTT.

The gene calls are TRBV11-3 and TRBJ1-3; TRBD1 might be the D (5 bases). Germline CDR1 and CDR2: SGHNT and YENEEA. The V end was cut by 1 base, the J end by 0 bases, with 13 bases between. The CDR3 consists of 17 residues. CDR3 sequence: CASSLVGGYSSGNTIYF. CDR3 nucleotides: TGTGCCAGCAGCTTAGTTGGGGGGTATTCCTCTGGAAACACCATATATTTT.

J is TRBJ1-5 and V is TRBV2; D might be TRBD1 (5 bases). Trimming cost V 4 bases and J 4 bases, with 14 bases left between them. Germline V gives CDR1 SNHLY, CDR2 FYNNEI. The CDR3 sequence is 15 residues long. The CDR3 nucleotides read TGTGCCAGCAGTGGGGGGGAAGGAGGGAATCAGCCCCAGCATTTT. Its protein product is CASSGGEGGNQPQHF.

This chain links TRBV29-1 with TRBJ1-1; D is perhaps TRBD1 (5 bases). Germline assignment: CDR1 SQVTM and CDR2 ANQGSEA. V shed 2 bases and J shed 7 bases, with 14 bases lying between them. CDR3 length equals 13 residues. CDR3 protein: CSVEPGRGVEAFF. CDR3 sequence (DNA): TGCAGCGTTGAACCCGGGCGGGGGGTTGAAGCTTTCTTT.

By sample fraction, this clone is medium-sized. The V call is TRBV7-9, the J call TRBJ1-6, with 8 bases identical to TRBD1. Germline CDR1 is SEHNR and CDR2 is FQNEAQ (reference sequence). This CDR3 is 15 amino acids long. The junction had 5 bases not matched to a gene; V was cut back by 1 base and J by 9 bases. The CDR3 coding sequence is TGTGCCAGCAGCTTAGAGGACAGGGACGGTTCACCCCTCCACTTT. Translation: CASSLEDRDGSPLHF.

The chain joins TRBV9 to TRBJ2-1, with D maybe TRBD1 (5 bases). Germline lookup yields CDR1 SGDLS and CDR2 YYNGEE. V lost 4 bases to trimming and J lost 1 base, with 12 bases between them. CDR3 length: 15 amino acids. The CDR3 here is CASSSQGLSYNEQFF. CDR3 in DNA: TGTGCCAGCAGCTCGCAGGGTCTGTCCTACAATGAGCAGTTCTTC.

The V and J genes are TRBV11-2 and TRBJ1-2, with 10 positions matching TRBD1. Germline V gives CDR1 SGHAT, CDR2 FQNNGV. The J segment lost 3 bases and the V segment lost 1 base, leaving 2 bases of the junction unmatched. The length of the CDR3 is 15 residues. In nucleotides, the CDR3 is TGTGCCAGCAGCTTAGGGACAGGGGGAGACTATGGCTACACCTTC. It translates to CASSLGTGGDYGYTF.

This clone has only one observation. V usage is TRBV5-4 and J usage is TRBJ2-5, with no clear D. CDR1 is SGHNT, CDR2 YYREEE, per germline (reference sequence). V was clipped by 5 bases and J by 5 bases, with 16 bases between them. This CDR3 contains 14 residues. CDR3 sequence: CASRDRSRWETQYF. The DNA of the CDR3 is TGTGCCAGCAGAGACCGTTCCAGGTGGGAGACCCAGTACTTC.

This clone has more than one count but fewer than ten. V is TRBV6-5 and J is TRBJ1-1; the D is unclear. The V and J ends lost 7 bases and 2 bases respectively, with 11 bases between them. The CDR3 has 13 amino acids. The germline V gene encodes CDR1 MNHEY and CDR2 SVGAGI. CDR3 coding DNA: TGTGCCAGCACCTACGGAGGTAACACTGAAGCTTTCTTT. Its protein is CASTYGGNTEAFF.

The genes are TRBV4-2 and TRBJ2-6; D remains ambiguous. The CDR3 runs to 15 residues. In germline, CDR1 is LGHNA, CDR2 YNFKEQ. The V and J ends lost 5 bases and 0 bases respectively, with 8 bases between them. The CDR3 DNA sequence: TGTGCCAGCAGCTCACAATACTCTGGGGCCAACGTCCTGACTTTC. This codes for CASSSQYSGANVLTF.

The CDR3 nucleotides are TGCGCCAGCAGCCATGACCTGACAGACTTGAGGAGCAATCAGCCCCAGCATTTT. Protein product: CASSHDLTDLRSNQPQHF. The rearrangement uses TRBV4-3 and TRBJ1-5, with D perhaps matching TRBD1 (5 bases). The CDR3 runs 18 residues. Per the germline V gene, CDR1 is LGHNA and CDR2 is YSLEER. Trimming stripped 3 bases from V and 1 base from J, with 19 bases between.

This chain links TRBV7-9 with TRBJ2-5; 7 bases align to TRBD1. Germline V lookup: CDR1 SEHNR, CDR2 FQNEAQ (reference sequence). Losses at the gene ends were 5 bases for V and 4 bases for J; bases not matched to a gene: 7. The CDR3 is made up of 14 amino acids. The CDR3 spells CASSRDSPRETQYF. CDR3 sequence (DNA): TGTGCCAGCAGCCGGGACAGCCCTCGAGAGACCCAGTACTTC.

This chain connects TRBV4-3 to TRBJ2-3; 9 bases agree with TRBD1. The V gene's germline CDR1 is LGHNA and CDR2 YSLEER. There are 16 residues in the CDR3. The V and J ends lost 1 base and 3 bases, in that order; junction bases with no gene match: 5. CDR3 region: CASSQVNRGRTDTQYF. The DNA for the CDR3 is TGCGCCAGCAGCCAAGTTAACAGGGGGCGGACAGATACGCAGTATTTT.

This clone has more than one count but fewer than ten. The rearrangement links TRBV4-3 to TRBJ2-7; possible D gene TRBD2, 6 bases. The V end lost 0 bases, the J end lost 2 bases, and 11 bases lay between the germline ends. The CDR3 consists of 15 residues. The germline V gene encodes CDR1 LGHNA and CDR2 YSLEER. This CDR3 reads CASSQDGGVPYEQYF. DNA for the CDR3: TGCGCCAGCAGCCAAGATGGCGGGGTTCCCTACGAGCAGTACTTC.

The chain couples TRBV5-1 to TRBJ2-7; weak D call: TRBD2 (5 bases). CDR3 length: 16 amino acids. CDR1 and CDR2 (germline): SGHRS, YFSETQ. The V end was cut by 4 bases, the J end by 0 bases, with 17 bases between. The CDR3 loop reads CASSLRGGLGSYEQYF. The CDR3 DNA is TGCGCCAGCAGCCTGCGAGGCGGACTGGGCTCCTACGAGCAGTACTTC.

This clone was found a few times. The chain links TRBV27 to TRBJ1-1, with 7 bases that match TRBD1. The CDR3 extends over 15 amino acids. J was trimmed by 1 base and V by 2 bases; bases with no gene match: 4. The germline gives CDR1 MNHEY, CDR2 SMNVEV (reference sequence). The CDR3 DNA is TGTGCCAGCAGTTTAGGGTCAGGGGGGAACACTGAAGCTTTCTTT. Protein sequence: CASSLGSGGNTEAFF.

This chain links TRBV9 with TRBJ1-2; possibly TRBD1 for D (5 bases). CDR3 length: 14 amino acids. Germline CDR1 SGDLS, CDR2 YYNGEE. Trimming left V 0 bases short and J 4 bases short, with 10 bases between. CDR3 region: CASSVGGGAYGYTF. In DNA, the CDR3 is TGTGCCAGCAGCGTAGGGGGGGGAGCCTATGGCTACACCTTC.

V gene TRBV7-9 combines with J gene TRBJ2-5; D gene ambiguous. CDR1 SEHNR and CDR2 FQNEAQ come from the germline V gene (reference sequence). The CDR3 has 14 residues. V was clipped by 0 bases and J by 1 base, with 6 bases between them. CDR3 amino acids: CASSLAHSQETQYF. DNA of the CDR3: TGTGCCAGCAGCTTAGCGCACAGCCAAGAGACCCAGTACTTC.

By its share, this clone is medium-sized. CDR3 in amino acids: CASSDRSGGSYEQYF. The CDR3 coding sequence is TGTGCCAGCAGTGACAGGAGCGGGGGGTCCTACGAGCAGTACTTC. The chain combines TRBV6-1 with TRBJ2-7, with TRBD2 matching over 9 bases. This CDR3 spans 15 amino acids. Trimming removed 3 bases from V and 1 base from J; junction bases left unmatched: 4. CDR1 is MNHNS, CDR2 SASEGT, per germline.

This clone was counted between two and nine times. This chain uses TRBV4-3 with TRBJ2-3, with D perhaps matching TRBD1 (6 bases). The V gene's germline CDR1 is LGHNA and CDR2 YSLEER. The CDR3 has 14 amino acids. Trimming left V 0 bases short and J 6 bases short, with 10 bases between. The CDR3 nucleotides read TGCGCCAGCAGCCAAGAAGGGACATACGATACGCAGTATTTT. It codes for CASSQEGTYDTQYF.